One sample yielded the 14 T cell receptor beta chains listed below, sequenced in a study of blood T cell repertoires in COVID-19. TCRdb's table, derived via immunoSEQ multiplex PCR, lists solely in-frame clones and lacks some. The sample holds 150,000 to 200,000 clones, roughly nine tenths seen once. The specimen was peripheral blood. The source of these receptors is a woman between 65 and 79 years old with acute or convalescent COVID-19.

CDR3 residues: CASSYIGQGKDYGYTF. Written as DNA, the CDR3 is TGTGCCAGCAGTTACATCGGACAGGGCAAAGACTATGGCTACACCTTC. The rearrangement joins TRBV6-5 to TRBJ1-2; TRBD1 matches 8 bases. CDR1 and CDR2 from the germline V gene are MNHEY and SVGAGI. Trimming at V came to 2 bases and at J to 3 bases, leaving 8 bases not matched to a gene. The length of the CDR3 is 16 residues.

This chain uses TRBV5-1 with TRBJ2-7; 14 bases fit TRBD2. From germline, CDR1 is SGHRS and CDR2 YFSETQ. The length of the CDR3 is 15 residues. The trim removed 4 bases at V and 3 bases at J, leaving 3 bases unmatched. CDR3 loop: CASSTGTSGSYEQYF. CDR3 sequence (DNA): TGCGCCAGCAGCACCGGGACTAGCGGGAGCTACGAGCAGTACTTC.

J is TRBJ2-2 and V is TRBV2, with D possibly matching TRBD1 (7 bases). The V gene lost 2 bases and the J gene lost 2 bases, with 24 bases spanning the gap. The CDR3 runs to 20 residues. Germline CDR1 and CDR2: SNHLY and FYNNEI. The CDR3 DNA is TGTGCCAGCAGTGAATGGTGGCAGGGGGACAGCGGGCAAAACACCGGGGAGCTGTTTTTT. The encoded protein is CASSEWWQGDSGQNTGELFF.

The genes are TRBV20-1 and TRBJ2-7; D possibly corresponds to TRBD1 (6 bases). The V end lost 3 bases, the J end lost 6 bases, and 12 bases lay between the germline ends. Germline V gives CDR1 DFQATT, CDR2 SNEGSKA (reference sequence). This CDR3 is 12 amino acids long. The CDR3 coding sequence is TGCAGTGCTAGTCAGGGGATCGGCGAGCAGTACTTC. Translating gives CSASQGIGEQYF.

This chain joins TRBV2 and TRBJ1-1; the match to TRBD1 covers 8 bases. The CDR3 consists of 13 residues. Germline V CDR1 and CDR2: SNHLY, FYNNEI. V was clipped by 11 bases and J by 4 bases; unmatched bases: 9. In nucleotides, the CDR3 is TGTGCCTGGACAGGGTCGGAGCTCACTGAAGCTTTCTTT. Translated: CAWTGSELTEAFF.

The rearrangement links TRBV18 to TRBJ1-4, with a weak D call TRBD1 (6 bases). From germline, CDR1 is KGHSH and CDR2 LQKENI. V gave up 7 bases and J gave up 12 bases, with 18 bases separating them. The CDR3 covers 13 residues. The CDR3 here is CASLPNRQEQLFF. CDR3 bases: TGTGCCAGCTTACCGAACCGACAGGAGCAACTGTTTTTT. The full variable domain, rest sourced from reference TRBV18 and TRBJ1-4, is NAGVMQNPRHLVRRRGQEARLRCSPMKGHSHVYWYRQLPEEGLKFMVYLQKENIIDESGMPKERFSAEFPKEGPSILRIQQVVRGDSAAYFCASLPNRQEQLFFGSGTQLSVL.

This chain links TRBV5-1 with TRBJ1-2, with TRBD1 matching 9 bases. CDR1 and CDR2 from the germline V gene are SGHRS and YFSETQ. The CDR3 runs to 14 residues. V lost 4 bases, J lost 4 bases, and 5 bases stayed unmatched. This CDR3 is CASSPRTGAYGYTF. The CDR3 nucleotides are TGCGCCAGCAGCCCCAGGACAGGGGCCTATGGCTACACCTTC.

The J gene is TRBJ2-1, the V gene TRBV4-1; no firm D call. This CDR3 contains 17 residues. Trimming cost V 0 bases and J 3 bases, with 15 bases left between them. Germline CDR1 MGHRA, CDR2 YSYEKL. Here the CDR3 DNA reads TGCGCCAGCAGCCAAGATACGCAGGATATCTACTACAATGAGCAGTTCTTC. Its protein is CASSQDTQDIYYNEQFF.

The chain recombines TRBV29-1 with TRBJ1-2, with 7 bases lining up with TRBD1. CDR1 is SQVTM, CDR2 ANQGSEA, per germline. Unmatched junction bases numbered 11, after V lost 5 bases and J lost 8 bases. This CDR3 spans 13 amino acids. CDR3 protein: CSVSPTGREGYTF. The CDR3, as DNA: TGCAGCGTTTCCCCGACAGGGCGCGAGGGCTACACCTTC.

The rearrangement uses TRBV10-3 and TRBJ1-2; no clear D gene. Germline CDR1 reads ENHRY; CDR2 reads SYGVKD. The V end lost 11 bases, the J end lost 2 bases, and 15 bases lay between the germline ends. The CDR3 has 13 amino acids. For the CDR3, the DNA is TGTGCCGCCTCCCCCGGGGAAAACTATGGCTACACCTTC. This codes for CAASPGENYGYTF.

This clone was recorded a few times. The J gene is TRBJ1-1, the V gene TRBV18; possibly TRBD1 for D (6 bases). CDR3 length equals 14 residues. The V and J ends lost 5 bases and 4 bases respectively, with 14 bases between them. CDR1 is KGHSH, CDR2 LQKENI, per germline. The CDR3 spells CASSGGQRSTEAFF. CDR3 DNA: TGTGCCAGCTCAGGGGGACAACGGAGCACTGAAGCTTTCTTT.

This rearrangement joins TRBV24-1 to TRBJ2-1; tentative D call: TRBD1 (6 bases). CDR1 and CDR2 from the germline V gene are KGHDR and SFDVKD. The ends were cut back, 2 bases at V and 7 bases at J, with 23 bases in the middle. This CDR3 region has 18 residues. The CDR3 protein is CATSDSHGPLQGRNEQFF. CDR3 bases: TGTGCCACCAGTGATTCCCACGGCCCCTTACAGGGACGAAATGAGCAGTTCTTC.

This clone has more than one count but fewer than ten. The V and J genes are TRBV19 and TRBJ1-2; D not certain. There are 14 residues in the CDR3. Germline CDR1 is LNHDA and CDR2 is SQIVND (reference sequence). The V gene lost 3 bases and the J gene lost 4 bases, with 12 bases spanning the gap. The CDR3, as DNA: TGTGCCAGTAGTATTGAGGGCAGACTCTATGGCTACACCTTC. It codes for CASSIEGRLYGYTF.

The chain has TRBV18 and TRBJ1-6, with a tentative D call TRBD1 (5 bases). Germline V gene data show CDR1 as KGHSH and CDR2 as LQKENI. V shed 6 bases and J shed 8 bases, with 14 bases lying between them. CDR3 size: 14 residues. DNA of the CDR3: TGTGCCAGCTCGCCGAATGGGGCGGATTCACCCCTCCACTTT. Translated, it gives CASSPNGADSPLHF.